Below, 14 T cell receptor beta chains from the same sample are listed, as sequenced in a study of blood T cells in healthy people across ages. The use of a sample-barcoded 5' primer and a J-beta primer mix characterized a second PCR of roughly 6 to 11 cycles. TCRdb independently ran MiXCR on the 5' RACE reads; one entry per CDR3 protein. The sample lists hundreds of thousands of distinct CDR3 sequences, approximately 21% occurring once. The material sequenced was blood. The receptors originated from a man between 65 and 85 years old in good health.

This clonotype has just a few counts. V and J are TRBV5-1 and TRBJ1-1; possibly TRBD1 for D (5 bases). Germline CDR1 and CDR2: SGHRS and YFSETQ. The CDR3 runs 13 residues. V lost 5 bases to trimming and J lost 2 bases, with 10 bases between them. The CDR3 nucleotides read TGCGCCAGCAGAGATCAGGGTAACACTGAAGCTTTCTTT. It codes for CASRDQGNTEAFF.

This clonotype has just a few counts. The rearrangement links TRBV10-3 to TRBJ2-2; 7 bases match TRBD1. The CDR3 has 16 amino acids. Per the germline V gene, CDR1 is ENHRY and CDR2 is SYGVKD. V lost 0 bases, J lost 6 bases, and 7 bases stayed unmatched. The CDR3 region has the DNA TGTGCCATCAGTGAGTCTCTGAAAACAGGGGCCGGGGAGCTGTTTTTT. It encodes CAISESLKTGAGELFF.

This sequence joins TRBV12-5 and TRBJ2-5; D may be TRBD2 (6 bases). CDR1 and CDR2 from the germline V gene are LGHNT and FRNRAP. Trimming removed 1 base from V and 1 base from J, with 16 bases in between. The CDR3 is made up of 17 amino acids. The DNA of the CDR3 is TGTGCTAGTGGTTTGGCGCGCGGGGCGGGGTTCCAAGAGACCCAGTACTTC. As protein: CASGLARGAGFQETQYF.

This clonotype was detected only once. V and J are TRBV25-1 and TRBJ1-2; D is ambiguous. Trimming shortened V by 6 bases and J by 1 base, and 9 bases separated the two germline ends. The CDR3 length is 13 residues. In germline, CDR1 is MGHDK, CDR2 SYGVNS. CDR3: CASSKELNYGYTF. DNA of the CDR3: TGTGCCAGCAGCAAGGAACTTAACTATGGCTACACCTTC.

The chain employs TRBV7-2 and TRBJ2-5; TRBD1 is a possible D gene (5 bases). The DNA end is more similar to TRBJ2-7, so the J call may be wrong. Germline values: CDR1 SGHTA, CDR2 FQGNSA. This CDR3 is built from 14 residues. CDR3 DNA: TGTGCCAGCAGCTCGACAGTGTCGACCTACGAGCAGTACTTC. Translated: CASSSTVSTYEQYF.

This clonotype was detected only a few times. The DNA of the CDR3 is TGTGCCAGCTCAAAAGAACGGGAGACCCAGTACTTC. Translating it yields CASSKERETQYF. This chain connects TRBV18 to TRBJ2-5, with D uncertain. The CDR3 is 12 amino acids. V was pared by 5 bases and J by 5 bases, with 9 bases between. CDR1 KGHSH and CDR2 LQKENI come from the germline V gene.

This clonotype showed up just a few times. The rearrangement links TRBV7-9 to TRBJ1-2; no clear D. The CDR3 has 12 amino acids. Germline V gives CDR1 SEHNR, CDR2 FQNEAQ (reference sequence). Deletions cut 3 bases from V and 2 bases from J, with 4 bases between. CDR3 region: CASSFDNYGYTF. As DNA, the CDR3 is TGTGCCAGCAGCTTTGACAACTATGGCTACACCTTC.

This chain uses TRBV24-1 with TRBJ2-5, with 14 nucleotides matching TRBD2. The J call is doubtful: the DNA matches TRBJ2-1 better. CDR1 and CDR2 from the germline V gene are KGHDR and SFDVKD. The CDR3 sequence is 19 residues long. As DNA, the CDR3 is TGTGCCACCAGTGATACCGGGACTAGCGGGGGCGCGGGGTACAATGAGCAGTTCTTC. Its protein product is CATSDTGTSGGAGYNEQFF.

As regards this clonotype: The junction does not match germline at one end; this may be a read error. V and J are TRBV12-3 or TRBV12-4 and TRBJ2-4, with TRBD2 matching 14 bases. The CDR3 has 16 residues. The CDR3 bases are TGTGCCAGCAGTGGGACTAGCGGGAGCGTTCGGGGCATTCAGTGCTTC. Amino acids: CASSGTSGSVRGIQCF.

This clonotype was detected only a few times. The chain joins TRBV7-9 to TRBJ2-5, with D uncertain. The CDR3 covers 11 residues. V lost 7 bases and J lost 5, with 8 bases in between. Germline CDR1 reads SEHNR; CDR2 reads FQNEAQ (reference sequence). For the CDR3, the DNA is TGTGCCAGCACCAGCATGGAGACCCAGTACTTC. This gives the protein CASTSMETQYF.

This chain connects TRBV20-1 to TRBJ2-5; D is uncertain. V gave up 4 bases and J gave up 2 bases, with 11 bases separating them. CDR1 is DFQATT and CDR2 is SNEGSKA in the germline V gene (reference sequence). The CDR3 length is 13 residues. The chain's CDR3 is CSATWLGQETQYF. The CDR3 DNA reads as TGCAGTGCTACCTGGTTGGGGCAAGAGACCCAGTACTTC.

The rearrangement uses TRBV2 and TRBJ2-1, with D perhaps given as TRBD1 or TRBD2 (6 bases each). Deletions cut 8 bases from V and 1 base from J, with 15 bases between. The V gene's germline CDR1 is SNHLY and CDR2 FYNNEI. The CDR3 has 15 amino acids. The CDR3 is CASLLGGRSYNEQFF. CDR3 DNA: TGTGCCAGCCTGTTAGGGGGGAGATCCTACAATGAGCAGTTCTTC.

The chain couples TRBV19 to TRBJ2-6; D is ambiguous. V shed 2 bases and J shed 0 bases, with 5 bases lying between them. The V gene's germline CDR1 is LNHDA and CDR2 SQIVND (reference sequence). The CDR3 length is 15 residues. The CDR3 here is CASSIQISGANVLTF. The CDR3 region has the DNA TGTGCCAGTAGTATACAGATCTCTGGGGCCAACGTCCTGACTTTC.

The chain links TRBV20-1 to TRBJ2-2, with 12 positions matching TRBD2. Germline V gene data show CDR1 as DFQATT and CDR2 as SNEGSKA (reference sequence). Trimming took 4 bases from V and 6 from J; bases not matched to a gene: 3. CDR3 size: 14 residues. The CDR3 sequence: CSAKLAGGAGELFF. The DNA for the CDR3 is TGCAGTGCTAAACTAGCGGGAGGTGCCGGGGAGCTGTTTTTT.